The clone carrying this T cell receptor beta chain was detected a few times. Its antigen is currently unknown. The sample belongs to a study of T cell repertoires in cytomegalovirus infection. The overall study: Public TCR beta signatures provided an indication of both CMV infection and a matching HLA type. Study-wide points: Identification of carriers of CMV plus the relevant HLA was performed using cumulative public TCR beta family frequency. In two of eight donors, the top clonotype was HLA-C-restricted CMV-specific.

TCRdb re-called the reads through MiXCR, storing one row per CDR3 protein. The profile shows around 770,000 distinct CDR3 sequences, just under 30% of them singletons. This CDR3 is built from 15 residues. The germline gives CDR1 MNHEY, CDR2 SMNVEV (reference sequence). Trimming took 4 bases from V and 3 from J; bases not matched to a gene: 7. The source of this sequence is a human donor in good health (CMV status not recorded). Some clones in this sample may be carry-over from other donors' samples. This specimen was cultured CD8+ T cells from PBMCs, taken from culture after CMV antigen stimulation. The chain links TRBV27 to TRBJ1-1; 8 nucleotides align to TRBD1. CDR3 residues: CASSSQGAWDTEAFF. The CDR3 nucleotides are TGTGCCAGCAGTTCGCAGGGGGCATGGGACACTGAAGCTTTCTTT.